What follows are 22 T cell receptor beta chains derived from one specimen sequenced in a study of T cells in Graves' hyperthyroidism and ophthalmopathy. TCR beta CDR3 region amplification was performed from RNA transcripts. HTBI primers were used for first-round RT-PCR of the TCR CDR3. TCRdb ran MiXCR on the multiplex PCR reads and lists one entry per CDR3 protein. The repertoire holds 270,000 or so distinct CDR3 sequences, with around a quarter as singletons. The sequenced material came from blood. These receptors were obtained from a man between 40 and 49 years old with Graves' hyperthyroidism that later progressed to Graves' ophthalmopathy.

V is TRBV6-2 or TRBV6-3 and J is TRBJ2-5; 7 positions match TRBD2. CDR3 size: 14 residues. V shed 1 base, J shed 3 bases, and the junction held 2 bases outside the gene matches. CDR1 and CDR2 (germline): MNHEY, SVGEGT. Written as DNA, the CDR3 is TGTGCCAGCAGTTACTGGGGGAGGGAAGAGACCCAGTACTTC. Residues: CASSYWGREETQYF.

V gene TRBV20-1 combines with J gene TRBJ2-3; TRBD2 matches at 8 bases. The germline gives CDR1 DFQATT, CDR2 SNEGSKA (reference sequence). The CDR3 length is 15 residues. Trimming took 6 bases from V and 6 from J; bases not matched to a gene: 14. The CDR3 is CSARVPGLGDDTQYF. The CDR3 DNA sequence: TGCAGTGCGAGGGTCCCGGGACTAGGGGATGATACGCAGTATTTT.

This clonotype came up many times. This rearrangement joins TRBV12-3 or TRBV12-4 to TRBJ1-2, with 7 bases lining up with TRBD1. The junction had 12 bases not matched to a gene; V was cut back by 7 bases and J by 7 bases. This CDR3 has 14 amino acids. The CDR3 DNA is TGTGCCAGCACCCGGGGACAGAATCGCCTTGGCTACACCTTC. It encodes CASTRGQNRLGYTF.

There are many counts of this clonotype. This chain links TRBV28 with TRBJ2-6, with D perhaps matching TRBD2 (6 bases). Per germline, CDR1 MDHEN and CDR2 SYDVKM. The CDR3 has 21 amino acids. The V end was cut by 5 bases, the J end by 4 bases, with 30 bases between. The CDR3 DNA reads TGTGCCAGCAGTAATAAGAGTATAGGAGGGATCATGCTGTGGGGGGCCAACGTCCTGACTTTC. Protein product: CASSNKSIGGIMLWGANVLTF.

A few counts support this clonotype. The chain uses TRBV29-1 and TRBJ2-7; perhaps D is TRBD1 or TRBD2 (5 bases each). Germline assignment: CDR1 SQVTM and CDR2 ANQGSEA. CDR3 length: 13 residues. Trimming left V 0 bases short and J 7 bases short, with 13 bases between. CDR3 sequence reads: CSVEERGPGEQYF. The CDR3 nucleotides read TGCAGCGTTGAAGAGAGGGGACCGGGGGAGCAGTACTTC.

This clonotype was counted at least ten times. The V call is TRBV2, the J call TRBJ2-2; D may be TRBD2 (6 bases). This CDR3 is built from 12 residues. Germline CDR1 SNHLY, CDR2 FYNNEI. The germline V and J ends were trimmed by 10 bases and 5 bases, with 11 bases remaining between them. CDR3 residues: CANIGTTGELFF. As DNA, the CDR3 is TGTGCCAACATAGGGACTACCGGGGAGCTGTTTTTT.

Only a few counts were recorded for this clonotype. V usage is TRBV10-3 and J usage is TRBJ1-2; D unresolved. Germline CDR1 is ENHRY and CDR2 is SYGVKD. Between the trimmed V and J ends, which lost 3 bases and 0 bases, there was a span of 17 bases. The CDR3 spans 17 residues. The CDR3 loop reads CAISERGPSSANYGYTF. CDR3 coding DNA: TGTGCCATCAGTGAAAGAGGGCCTTCCTCAGCTAACTATGGCTACACCTTC.

The chain links TRBV6-1 to TRBJ2-7; no definite D call. The germline CDR1 and CDR2 sequences are MNHNS and SASEGT. The CDR3 has 12 amino acids. V lost 6 bases and J lost 5, with 11 bases in between. The CDR3 DNA is TGTGCCAGCAGCCACCAAGGTAACGAGCAGTACTTC. Translated: CASSHQGNEQYF.

This clonotype was seen many times. V gene TRBV20-1 combines with J gene TRBJ2-7; possible D gene TRBD1, 6 bases. CDR1 and CDR2 from the germline V gene are DFQATT and SNEGSKA (reference sequence). This CDR3 is built from 13 residues. V lost 6 bases to trimming and J lost 1 base, with 13 bases between them. Here the CDR3 DNA reads TGCAGTGCGACGACACAGGGTTCCTACGAGCAGTACTTC. This translates into CSATTQGSYEQYF.

This clonotype was observed many times. The chain recombines TRBV30 with TRBJ1-2; D call uncertain. This CDR3 comprises 12 residues. Per germline, CDR1 GTSNPN and CDR2 SVGIG (reference sequence). V gave up 1 base and J gave up 8 bases, with 11 bases separating them. The CDR3 nucleotides are TGTGCCTGGAGTGCGCCACGCGGGGGCTACACCTTC. It yields the protein CAWSAPRGGYTF.

This clonotype was seen ten or more times. V usage is TRBV12-3 or TRBV12-4 and J usage is TRBJ2-1, with 11 nucleotides matching TRBD2. Trimming took 5 bases from V and 0 from J; bases not matched to a gene: 6. The CDR3 is 17 residues long. The CDR3 protein is CASSRLAGYSSYNEQFF. CDR3 in DNA: TGTGCCAGCAGTCGACTAGCGGGGTACTCCTCCTACAATGAGCAGTTCTTC.

In this sample, this clonotype turned up many times. This chain connects TRBV19 to TRBJ1-5; 10 positions match TRBD1. The junction had 20 bases not matched to a gene; V was cut back by 6 bases and J by 6 bases. The CDR3 covers 19 residues. Germline V gives CDR1 LNHDA, CDR2 SQIVND (reference sequence). The CDR3 bases are TGTGCCAGTAGGAGTAGGCGGGGGGGACAGGGGTCTTACGGTCAGCCCCAGCATTTT. Protein product: CASRSRRGGQGSYGQPQHF.

This clonotype showed up many times. The gene calls are TRBV20-1 and TRBJ2-5; D may correspond to TRBD1 or TRBD2 (5 bases each). The germline gives CDR1 DFQATT, CDR2 SNEGSKA (reference sequence). Trimming left V 4 bases short and J 4 bases short, with 7 bases between. The CDR3 extends over 11 amino acids. CDR3 protein: CSAIGTETQYF. The CDR3 DNA reads as TGCAGTGCTATCGGGACAGAGACCCAGTACTTC.

The chain recombines TRBV29-1 with TRBJ2-5, with TRBD1 identical over 7 bases. The junction had 10 bases not matched to a gene; V was cut back by 7 bases and J by 5 bases. Germline V lookup: CDR1 SQVTM, CDR2 ANQGSEA. The CDR3 extends over 13 amino acids. The CDR3 DNA sequence: TGCAGCGCCGAAACAGGGGTCTCCGAGACCCAGTACTTC. Translating gives CSAETGVSETQYF.

V is TRBV3-1 and J is TRBJ2-2, with 14 bases aligning to TRBD2. Per germline, CDR1 LGHDT and CDR2 YNNKEL (reference sequence). CDR3 length equals 18 residues. The J segment lost 7 bases and the V segment lost 4 bases, leaving 11 bases of the junction unmatched. The CDR3 nucleotides are TGTGCCAGCAGCCTAGGGACTAGCGGGAGCAGTTACAGCGGGGAGCTGTTTTTT. It yields the protein CASSLGTSGSSYSGELFF.

The V and J genes are TRBV12-5 and TRBJ2-7; perhaps TRBD1 as D (6 bases). The CDR3 contains 16 residues. Looked up from germline, CDR1 is LGHNT and CDR2 is FRNRAP. Trimming removed 5 bases at V and 0 bases at J, with 17 bases between. In nucleotides, the CDR3 is TGTGCTAGTGGTCCCCTAGCCGGGACATACTCCTACGAGCAGTACTTC. Protein product: CASGPLAGTYSYEQYF.

This clonotype came up many times. The V and J genes are TRBV28 and TRBJ2-2; tentative D call: TRBD1 (6 bases). V dropped 2 bases and J dropped 4 bases, with 8 bases sitting between them. The CDR3 is 14 amino acids. The germline V gene encodes CDR1 MDHEN and CDR2 SYDVKM. DNA for the CDR3: TGTGCCAGCAGTTTACAACAGGGCACCGGGGAGCTGTTTTTT. It is translated as CASSLQQGTGELFF.

The sample holds many counts of this clonotype. The chain employs TRBV19 and TRBJ1-5; tentative D call: TRBD1 (5 bases). Germline V gene lookup returns CDR1 LNHDA and CDR2 SQIVND (reference sequence). V was clipped by 2 bases and J by 0 bases, with 17 bases between them. This CDR3 has 18 amino acids. DNA of the CDR3: TGTGCCAGTAGTATATGGGGGAGGAGGGATCCTAGCAATCAGCCCCAGCATTTT. It yields the protein CASSIWGRRDPSNQPQHF.

This clonotype was counted at least ten times. V and J are TRBV20-1 and TRBJ1-5, with D maybe TRBD1 (6 bases). The CDR3 has 15 residues. V dropped 0 bases and J dropped 7 bases, with 16 bases sitting between them. Germline V gene sequence: CDR1 DFQATT, CDR2 SNEGSKA (reference sequence). For the CDR3, the DNA is TGCAGTGCTAGAGATTGGGGCCAGGGGAACCAGCCCCAGCATTTT. It encodes CSARDWGQGNQPQHF.

This clonotype was counted ten times or more. This chain connects TRBV10-2 to TRBJ1-3; 7 nucleotides agree with TRBD1. The CDR3 extends over 15 amino acids. Germline CDR1 reads WSHSY; CDR2 reads SAAADI. V lost 6 bases to trimming and J lost 4 bases; unmatched junction nucleotides: 9. CDR3 DNA: TGCGCCAGCAGGGTTACAGGGGATAACGGAAACACCATATATTTT. This codes for CASRVTGDNGNTIYF.

This rearrangement joins TRBV7-8 to TRBJ1-1, with D unclear. The CDR3 length is 11 residues. The germline CDR1 and CDR2 sequences are SGHVS and FQNEAQ. Between the trimmed V and J ends, which lost 5 bases and 5 bases, there was a span of 6 bases. This CDR3 reads CASSPKTEAFF. The CDR3 DNA is TGTGCCAGCAGCCCGAAGACTGAAGCTTTCTTT.

The rearrangement uses TRBV29-1 and TRBJ2-7; TRBD1 matches 8 bases. The CDR3 covers 12 residues. Germline V gene data show CDR1 as SQVTM and CDR2 as ANQGSEA. Germline trimming cut 7 bases from V and 6 bases from J; bases unmatched to any gene: 8. CDR3 sequence reads: CSARTGTFEQYF. The CDR3, as DNA: TGCAGCGCTCGGACAGGGACCTTCGAGCAGTACTTC.